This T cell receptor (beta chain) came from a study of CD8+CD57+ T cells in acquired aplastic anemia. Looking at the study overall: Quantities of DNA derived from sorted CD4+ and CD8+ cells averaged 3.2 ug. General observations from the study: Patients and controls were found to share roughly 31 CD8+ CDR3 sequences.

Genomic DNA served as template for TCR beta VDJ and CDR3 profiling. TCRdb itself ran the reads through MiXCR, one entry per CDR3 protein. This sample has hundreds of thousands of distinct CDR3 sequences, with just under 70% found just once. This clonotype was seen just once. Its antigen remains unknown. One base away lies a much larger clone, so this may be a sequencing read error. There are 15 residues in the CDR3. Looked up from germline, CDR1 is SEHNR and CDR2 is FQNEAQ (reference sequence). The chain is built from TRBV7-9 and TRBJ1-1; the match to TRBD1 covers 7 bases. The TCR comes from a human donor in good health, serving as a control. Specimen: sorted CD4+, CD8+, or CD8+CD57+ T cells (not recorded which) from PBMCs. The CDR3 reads CASSLRYDRVTGAFF. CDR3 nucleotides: TGTGCCAGCAGCCTAAGGTATGACAGGGTCACTGGAGCTTTCTTT.